This T cell receptor beta chain comes out of a study of shared clonotypes between healthy human individuals. General observations from the study: Rarefaction showed sorted-subset sequencing was incomplete despite large depth. Naive CD4 clonotypes were shared across a handful of donors at roughly 4.6%. Blood alone was sampled, and tissue repertoires likely differ.

V was clipped by 3 bases and J by 7 bases; unmatched bases: 4. The germline V gene has CDR1 SGHRS and CDR2 YFSETQ. This CDR3 has 14 residues. Every subset had its genomic DNA shared out evenly among several immunoSEQ plates. Assay: immunoSEQ multiplex PCR; the TCRdb copy retains only in-frame clones and omits some. This table has about 2.3 million clones, roughly 92% appearing once. This clone was observed once. Its antigen is still unknown. The receptor's source is a man younger than 35 in good health. Some clones in this sample may be carry-over from other donors' samples. This rearrangement joins TRBV5-1 to TRBJ2-1, with 10 bases identical to TRBD2. What was sequenced was naive CD4+ T cells from PBMCs. Noted subset: CD45RA+ positively selected. This CDR3 reads CASSSSGSWNEQFF. CDR3 DNA sequence: TGCGCCAGCAGCTCTAGCGGGAGTTGGAATGAGCAGTTCTTC.